A single sample gave rise to the 7 T cell receptor beta chains below, sequenced in a study of control samples from healthy donors and cancer patients. Libraries were prepared by immunoSEQ multiplex PCR; TCRdb keeps only in-frame clonotypes and omits some of them. The table includes almost 90,000 clones, approximately 86% detected once. The sample comprised blood. All receptors come from a man under 40 in good health.

The rearrangement uses TRBV15 and TRBJ1-1; D may be TRBD1 (5 bases). CDR3 length: 14 residues. Germline V CDR1 and CDR2: LNHNV, YYDKDF (reference sequence). Between the trimmed V and J ends, which lost 1 base and 8 bases, there was a span of 14 bases. The CDR3 DNA sequence: TGTGCCACCAGCAGAGCCGAAAGGGGAACCGAAGCTTTCTTT. It is translated as CATSRAERGTEAFF.

This clone appeared many times. Here the CDR3 DNA reads TGTGCCAGCAGCCCTCGGGGAGTGGAGACCCAGTACTTC. This sequence encodes CASSPRGVETQYF. This chain uses TRBV7-8 with TRBJ2-5, with TRBD2 as a possible D gene (5 bases). Trimming took 5 bases from V and 5 from J, leaving 12 bases between them. This CDR3 spans 13 amino acids. Looked up from germline, CDR1 is SGHVS and CDR2 is FQNEAQ.

This rearrangement joins TRBV5-1 to TRBJ2-6, with a weak D call TRBD1 (6 bases). The germline V gene has CDR1 SGHRS and CDR2 YFSETQ. V lost 1 base, J lost 1 base, and 15 bases lay in between. This CDR3 has 18 amino acids. The CDR3 spells CASSLWAGAPSGANVLTF. CDR3 DNA sequence: TGCGCCAGCAGCTTGTGGGCAGGGGCTCCTTCTGGGGCCAACGTCCTGACTTTC.

This chain joins TRBV21-1 and TRBJ1-3. TRBV21-1 is annotated as a pseudogene. The CDR3 runs to 19 residues. The CDR3: CASSKRNHQGGNPGNTIYF. For the CDR3, the DNA is TGTGCCAGCAGCAAACGCAATCACCAGGGGGGGAACCCTGGAAACACCATATATTTT.

A single count supports this clone. The chain combines TRBV24-1 with TRBJ2-7; the D gene is possibly TRBD2 (5 bases). V was trimmed by 4 bases and J by 5 bases, leaving 17 bases between them. The germline gives CDR1 KGHDR, CDR2 SFDVKD. This CDR3 has 15 residues. CDR3 amino acids: CATSEGDQEVHEQYF. CDR3 sequence (DNA): TGTGCCACCAGTGAGGGAGACCAGGAGGTCCACGAGCAGTACTTC.

The chain joins TRBV30 to TRBJ1-3; 8 bases map to TRBD1. There are 16 residues in the CDR3. V lost 3 bases and J lost 4; bases outside the gene matches: 11. Germline loops: CDR1 GTSNPN, CDR2 SVGIG (reference sequence). The CDR3: CAWRLSGGAGGNTIYF. Here the CDR3 DNA reads TGTGCCTGGAGACTCTCAGGGGGCGCAGGAGGAAACACCATATATTTT.

The chain is built from TRBV6-5 and TRBJ1-2; 7 positions match TRBD1. The CDR3 contains 15 residues. CDR1 and CDR2 (germline): MNHEY, SVGAGI. Losses at the gene ends were 6 bases for V and 2 bases for J; bases not matched to a gene: 9. CDR3 region: CASRDRNRGNYGYTF. The CDR3 DNA sequence: TGTGCCAGCAGGGACCGAAACAGGGGAAACTATGGCTACACCTTC.